The 29 T cell receptor beta chains presented below share a single source sample, sequenced in a study of blood T cell repertoires in COVID-19. Produced via immunoSEQ multiplex PCR; TCRdb's table is partial and in-frame only. The profile covers 200,000 or so clones, with roughly 79% appearing a single time and 15% to 20% taken by the ten largest. Input material: peripheral blood. These receptors originate from a man aged 55 to 69 with active or convalescent COVID-19.

The count of this clone is one. The chain couples TRBV6-5 to TRBJ1-4, with 10 bases fitting TRBD1. The CDR3 totals 15 residues. The V gene end was trimmed by 5 bases and the J gene end by 7 bases; junction bases not matched to a gene: 7. Germline CDR1 MNHEY, CDR2 SVGAGI. The CDR3 sequence is CASSKPGQGSEKLFF. CDR3 bases: TGTGCCAGCAGTAAACCGGGACAGGGGAGTGAAAAACTGTTTTTT.

This clone was detected only a few times. The rearrangement uses TRBV7-9 and TRBJ2-2; tentatively, D is TRBD1 (7 bases). V was clipped by 4 bases and J by 8 bases, with 20 bases between them. The CDR3 consists of 16 residues. CDR1 is SEHNR and CDR2 is FQNEAQ in the germline V gene (reference sequence). CDR3 amino acids: CASSSTSTGAGGELFF. DNA of the CDR3: TGTGCCAGCAGCTCTACTTCCACAGGGGCGGGAGGGGAGCTGTTTTTT.

In its sample, this clone was seen a few times. The rearrangement joins TRBV29-1 to TRBJ2-2; 7 bases agree with TRBD1. V shed 6 bases and J 4 bases; nucleotides not matched to a gene: 11. Germline CDR1 reads SQVTM; CDR2 reads ANQGSEA. The length of the CDR3 is 15 residues. The CDR3 loop is CSVLSGGWSTGELFF. The CDR3 coding sequence is TGCAGCGTCCTATCAGGGGGTTGGAGCACCGGGGAGCTGTTTTTT.

The J gene is TRBJ2-7, the V gene TRBV11-2; 10 positions agree with TRBD1. Germline-derived CDR1 and CDR2 are SGHAT and FQNNGV. The ends lost 4 bases at V and 3 bases at J; junction bases unmatched: 6. This CDR3 region has 15 residues. CDR3 nucleotide sequence: TGTGCCAGCAGCTCACAGACAGGGGGCGGCTACGAGCAGTACTTC. Protein sequence: CASSSQTGGGYEQYF.

The chain recombines TRBV29-1 with TRBJ2-2; tentatively, D is TRBD2 (5 bases). The CDR3 runs to 14 residues. The germline CDR1 and CDR2 sequences are SQVTM and ANQGSEA. Trimming left V 8 bases short and J 3 bases short, with 16 bases between. The DNA of the CDR3 is TGCAGCACAGCCGGGGTGCGAGACACCGGGGAGCTGTTTTTT. This codes for CSTAGVRDTGELFF.

The V gene is TRBV15, the J gene TRBJ1-5; 7 bases align to TRBD1. This CDR3 comprises 16 residues. CDR1 and CDR2 (germline): LNHNV, YYDKDF (reference sequence). V lost 9 bases, J lost 4 bases, and 15 bases stayed unmatched. The CDR3 spells CATANGDSFLNQPQHF. The CDR3 DNA reads TGTGCCACAGCGAACGGGGACAGCTTTTTGAATCAGCCCCAGCATTTT.

A word on this clone: Other DNA sequences in the sample encode the same CDR3. This chain joins TRBV3-1 (or the pseudogene TRBV3-2) and TRBJ2-3; D not certain. This CDR3 comprises 13 residues. The ends were cut back, 0 bases at V and 6 bases at J, with 7 bases in the middle. Germline V gene data show CDR1 as LGHDT and CDR2 as YNNKEL (reference sequence). The CDR3 DNA follows: TGTGCCAGCAGCCAAGATCCTAGGGATACGCAGTATTTT. Its protein is CASSQDPRDTQYF.

CDR3 nucleotides: TGTGCCAGCAGCCCCCAACCCGGCAGAAGCGATGGCTACACCTTC. This gives the protein CASSPQPGRSDGYTF. The chain employs TRBV3-1 (or the pseudogene TRBV3-2) and TRBJ1-2, with D unresolved. The CDR3 has 15 residues. V shed 4 bases and J shed 6 bases, with 18 bases lying between them. The germline V gene encodes CDR1 LGHDT and CDR2 YNNKEL (reference sequence).

The chain uses TRBV10-3 and TRBJ1-5, with a possible D match to TRBD1 (5 bases). Germline CDR1 is ENHRY and CDR2 is SYGVKD. V was shortened by 0 bases and J by 6 bases, with 12 bases between the two germline ends. The CDR3 totals 15 residues. CDR3 nucleotides: TGTGCCATCAGTGAGTCGACGGGAGGGGCTCAGCCCCAGCATTTT. Translation: CAISESTGGAQPQHF.

The chain joins TRBV5-5 to TRBJ1-5; 7 bases map to TRBD1. V lost 2 bases to trimming and J lost 0 bases; unmatched junction nucleotides: 5. The CDR3 extends over 16 amino acids. Germline loops: CDR1 SGHKS, CDR2 YYEKEE (reference sequence). The CDR3 loop reads CASSLQGPYSNQPQHF. The CDR3 DNA reads as TGTGCCAGCAGCTTACAGGGGCCGTATAGCAATCAGCCCCAGCATTTT. Full variable domain (rest looked up from reference TRBV5-5 and TRBJ1-5): DAGVTQSPTHLIKTRGQQVTLRCSPISGHKSVSWYQQVLGQGPQFIFQYYEKEERGRGNFPDRFSARQFPNYSSELNVNALLLGDSALYLCASSLQGPYSNQPQHFGDGTRLSIL.

J is TRBJ2-7 and V is TRBV29-1; 8 bases agree with TRBD2. CDR3 length: 14 amino acids. V gave up 4 bases and J gave up 2 bases; unmatched junction bases: 7. Germline CDR1 reads SQVTM; CDR2 reads ANQGSEA. Written as DNA, the CDR3 is TGCAGCGTTGCCCAGGCGGGAGGCCCCTACGAGCAGTACTTC. Translated, it gives CSVAQAGGPYEQYF.

The chain has TRBV29-1 and TRBJ2-7, with D perhaps matching TRBD2 (7 bases). The CDR3 sequence is 13 residues long. Germline V gene lookup returns CDR1 SQVTM and CDR2 ANQGSEA. Trimming shortened V by 4 bases and J by 4 bases, and 14 bases separated the two germline ends. The CDR3 reads CSVGEGEWYEQYF. CDR3 nucleotide sequence: TGCAGCGTTGGGGAGGGGGAGTGGTACGAGCAGTACTTC.

This chain connects TRBV3-1 (or the pseudogene TRBV3-2) to TRBJ2-7; TRBD2 aligns across 9 bases. Germline values: CDR1 LGHDT, CDR2 YNNKEL (reference sequence). The CDR3 spans 15 residues. Trimming removed 0 bases from V and 4 bases from J; junction bases left unmatched: 4. DNA of the CDR3: TGTGCCAGCAGCCAAGAAGCTAGCGGGAAGTACGAGCAGTACTTC. It codes for CASSQEASGKYEQYF.

The chain employs TRBV10-3 and TRBJ2-3; 9 nucleotides agree with TRBD2. Germline-derived CDR1 and CDR2 are ENHRY and SYGVKD. V dropped 5 bases and J dropped 0; count of bases not matched to a gene: 6. The CDR3 is made up of 16 amino acids. As DNA, the CDR3 is TGTGCCATCAGTACCCGACTAGCGGCTAGCACAGATACGCAGTATTTT. It yields the protein CAISTRLAASTDTQYF.

The table lists this clone with a count of one. The J gene is TRBJ2-3, the V gene TRBV29-1; D perhaps matches TRBD1 (5 bases). V gave up 6 bases and J gave up 7 bases, with 11 bases separating them. This CDR3 spans 11 amino acids. Germline V CDR1 and CDR2: SQVTM, ANQGSEA. In nucleotides, the CDR3 is TGCAGCGTCTCACAGGCTAATACGCAGTATTTT. Translation gives CSVSQANTQYF.

This clone was counted only a few times. V is TRBV30 and J is TRBJ2-7, with D unclear. Germline loops: CDR1 GTSNPN, CDR2 SVGIG (reference sequence). The CDR3 is made up of 11 amino acids. The V end was cut by 1 base, the J end by 3 bases, with 4 bases between. The CDR3 sequence: CAWSGLYEQYF. DNA of the CDR3: TGTGCCTGGAGTGGGCTCTACGAGCAGTACTTC.

The table lists this clone with a few counts. The chain has TRBV5-4 and TRBJ1-6, with a tentative D call TRBD1 (5 bases). Germline-derived CDR1 and CDR2 are SGHNT and YYREEE (reference sequence). The CDR3 contains 15 residues. V was pared by 5 bases and J by 7 bases, with 16 bases between. In DNA form, the CDR3 reads TGTGCCAGCAGACCCTGGGGGACTGCAAATTCACCCCTCCACTTT. This sequence encodes CASRPWGTANSPLHF.

The rearrangement links TRBV18 to TRBJ1-6, with D tentatively TRBD1 (6 bases). The CDR3 extends over 14 amino acids. The germline V and J ends were trimmed by 5 bases and 8 bases, with 13 bases remaining between them. Germline V gene lookup returns CDR1 KGHSH and CDR2 LQKENI. CDR3 loop: CASSKQGFDSPLHF. CDR3 bases: TGTGCCAGCTCAAAACAGGGATTTGATTCACCCCTCCACTTT.

The rearrangement joins TRBV4-1 to TRBJ1-2, with 7 positions matching TRBD1. This CDR3 has 15 residues. Losses at the gene ends were 3 bases for V and 3 bases for J; bases not matched to a gene: 7. Germline-derived CDR1 and CDR2 are MGHRA and YSYEKL. CDR3 region: CASSHSGTAYYGYTF. DNA for the CDR3: TGCGCCAGCAGCCATTCCGGGACAGCGTACTATGGCTACACCTTC.

The chain employs TRBV19 and TRBJ2-2; possibly TRBD2 for D (6 bases). The germline gives CDR1 LNHDA, CDR2 SQIVND (reference sequence). The V end lost 3 bases, the J end lost 3 bases, and 11 bases lay between the germline ends. The CDR3 is 15 residues long. CDR3 DNA sequence: TGTGCCAGTAGTATTTCCAGGAGGGACACCGGGGAGCTGTTTTTT. It is translated as CASSISRRDTGELFF.

Concerning this clone itself: The junction does not match germline at one end; this may be a read error. The V gene is TRBV7-2, the J gene TRBJ1-1; no clear D. Germline-derived CDR1 and CDR2 are SGHTA and FQGNSA. The CDR3 is made up of 14 amino acids. The CDR3 sequence is CASSLAGGYTEAFF. CDR3 DNA sequence: TGTGCCAGCAGCCTAGCGGGAGGGTACACTGAAGCTTTCTTT. Variable domain in full (rest from reference TRBV7-2 and TRBJ1-1): GAGVSQSPSNKVTEKGKDVELRCDPISGHTALYWYRQSLGQGLEFLIYFQGNSAPDKSGLPSDRFSAERTGGSVSTLTIQRTQQEDSAVYLCASSLAGGYTEAFFGQGTRLTVV.

This sequence joins TRBV10-3 and TRBJ1-2, with 9 bases lining up with TRBD1. The ends lost 3 bases at V and 0 bases at J; junction bases unmatched: 14. The germline V gene has CDR1 ENHRY and CDR2 SYGVKD. The CDR3 covers 19 residues. In DNA form, the CDR3 reads TGTGCCATCAGTGACAGGGTGGGACAGGGAGAGTTAGCTAACTATGGCTACACCTTC. Encoded protein: CAISDRVGQGELANYGYTF.

The chain links TRBV2 to TRBJ1-2, with D unresolved. Germline values: CDR1 SNHLY, CDR2 FYNNEI. The CDR3 sequence is 13 residues long. Trimming took 2 bases from V and 5 from J, leaving 9 bases between them. The CDR3 loop reads CASSEKLLYGYTF. DNA of the CDR3: TGTGCCAGCAGTGAAAAACTTCTGTATGGCTACACCTTC.

DNA for the CDR3: TGCGCCAGCAGCGAACCGGGAGAGTTGGGCAATGAGCAGTTCTTC. This translates into CASSEPGELGNEQFF. The chain recombines TRBV5-1 with TRBJ2-1; D possibly corresponds to TRBD2 (6 bases). Trimming removed 4 bases at V and 6 bases at J, with 17 bases between. CDR3 size: 15 residues. Germline-derived CDR1 and CDR2 are SGHRS and YFSETQ.

The chain uses TRBV29-1 and TRBJ2-7, with D tentatively TRBD1 (6 bases). The CDR3 is made up of 15 amino acids. V was shortened by 6 bases and J by 1 base, with 19 bases between the two germline ends. CDR1 is SQVTM and CDR2 is ANQGSEA in the germline V gene. CDR3 DNA sequence: TGCAGCGTCCCAATATGGGACAATGGGTCCTACGAGCAGTACTTC. This codes for CSVPIWDNGSYEQYF.

The chain carries TRBV11-3 and TRBJ2-1; the match to TRBD2 covers 7 bases. Trimming took 4 bases from V and 7 from J; bases not matched to a gene: 13. Germline CDR1 SGHNT, CDR2 YENEEA. The CDR3 covers 16 residues. CDR3 residues: CASSSGAAGATNEQFF. The DNA for the CDR3 is TGTGCCAGCAGCTCCGGGGCCGCGGGAGCAACAAATGAGCAGTTCTTC.

Remarks on this clone: A much larger clone differs from this one at a single base, so this may be a read error. The chain combines TRBV13 with TRBJ1-3, with TRBD1 identical over 7 bases. The length of the CDR3 is 13 residues. The germline V gene has CDR1 PRHDT and CDR2 FYEKMQ (reference sequence). Unmatched junction bases numbered 3, after V lost 5 bases and J lost 5 bases. CDR3 residues: CASSRGQRNTIYF. The CDR3, as DNA: TGTGCCAGCAGCCGGGGACAGCGAAACACCATATATTTT.

The chain couples TRBV7-8 to TRBJ1-6; D is unresolved. The CDR3 has 12 residues. V was trimmed by 5 bases and J by 8 bases, leaving 7 bases between them. Germline CDR1 reads SGHVS; CDR2 reads FQNEAQ. This CDR3 is CASSHRDSPLHF. Written as DNA, the CDR3 is TGTGCCAGCAGCCATCGAGATTCACCCCTCCACTTT.

The rearrangement uses TRBV7-2 and TRBJ2-5; tentatively, D is TRBD2 (6 bases). V was trimmed by 5 bases and J by 9 bases, leaving 19 bases between them. The CDR3 sequence is 14 residues long. Germline assignment: CDR1 SGHTA and CDR2 FQGNSA. The DNA for the CDR3 is TGTGCCAGCAGCAACTCCCGGGACTCGTCTTCCCAGTACTTC. Protein product: CASSNSRDSSSQYF.